Sequencing of this T cell receptor (beta chain) was carried out in a study of CD8 T cells in ankylosing spondylitis. Study findings and constraints: A motif in TCR beta, a set of roughly 8 highly homologous variants, appeared characteristic of ankylosing spondylitis blood. Reportedly, matched ankylosing spondylitis synovial fluid was significantly enriched for disease-linked clones.

Libraries for TCR beta were made by quantitative 5'-RACE with molecular barcodes. TCRdb itself ran the 5' RACE reads through MiXCR, one entry per CDR3 protein. The table has 500,000 or so distinct CDR3 sequences, approximately 5.3% seen once; the top ten hold roughly 3.5%. About this clonotype: Its specificity is not known. Possible read error: a much larger clone is one base away.

Germline V CDR1 and CDR2: SGDLS, YYNGEE. The CDR3 is 15 residues long. Input material: blood, either unsorted or a sorted T cell fraction (not recorded which). This clonotype originated in a male donor with ankylosing spondylitis. The chain couples TRBV9 to TRBJ2-7; the match to TRBD2 covers 9 bases. The CDR3 loop is CACSFGTSRIYEQYF. CDR3 sequence (DNA): TGTGCCTGCAGCTTCGGGACTAGCAGGATCTACGAGCAGTACTTC.